Reported below is one T cell receptor beta chain. Its cognate antigen is unknown. The data are from a study of beta chain features in type 1 diabetes. The junction had 4 bases not matched to a gene; V was cut back by 3 bases and J by 7 bases. Germline V gene sequence: CDR1 SGHTA, CDR2 FQGNSA. CDR3 length: 14 amino acids. Reverse transcribing all isolated RNA meant expressed TCRB transcripts were sequenced. Assay used: immunoSEQ multiplex PCR; TCRdb lists only in-frame clones, some missing. The sample includes about 390,000 clones, 9.6% of them seen just once. Study-wide findings and caveats: Patients with Type 1 diabetes showed moderately but significantly shorter TCRB CDR3s in all four CD4+ subsets.

The V call is TRBV7-2, the J call TRBJ1-5; 9 bases line up with TRBD1. The receptor's source is a man aged 25 to 40 with type 1 diabetes. Sequenced: central memory CD4+ T cells from blood. The CDR3 loop reads CASSFSTGGQPQHF. The CDR3 nucleotides read TGTGCCAGCAGCTTCTCGACAGGGGGACAGCCCCAGCATTTT.